The 24 T cell receptor beta chains given below trace back to one sample, sequenced in a study of response to subunit inactivated influenza vaccine. TCRdb used MiXCR to reprocess the RT-PCR reads, holding one entry per CDR3 protein. Here the sample spans around 850,000 distinct CDR3 sequences, less than 20% being singletons. This specimen was PBMCs from blood, taken more than 4 days after vaccination. The receptors derive from a man aged 50 or older who received an inactivated influenza vaccine.

This sequence joins TRBV15 and TRBJ2-1; 9 nucleotides agree with TRBD2. V dropped 0 bases and J dropped 3; count of bases not matched to a gene: 3. Per germline, CDR1 LNHNV and CDR2 YYDKDF (reference sequence). The length of the CDR3 is 16 residues. The CDR3 coding sequence is TGTGCCACCAGCAGAGAAAGGACTAGCGTCTACAATGAGCAGTTCTTC. This codes for CATSRERTSVYNEQFF.

This clonotype was seen a handful of times. The V call is TRBV7-2, the J call TRBJ2-7; D perhaps matches TRBD1 (5 bases). This CDR3 comprises 13 residues. V was pared by 5 bases and J by 7 bases, with 15 bases between. Germline V gene sequence: CDR1 SGHTA, CDR2 FQGNSA. The CDR3 nucleotides are TGTGCCAGCAGCCTAGGGGTCTACGAGGAGCAGTACTTC. Protein: CASSLGVYEEQYF.

This clonotype was seen more than once but under ten times. This chain uses TRBV11-2 with TRBJ2-7; possibly TRBD1 or TRBD2 for D (5 bases each). The CDR3 runs 15 residues. The V gene's germline CDR1 is SGHAT and CDR2 FQNNGV. V shed 1 base and J shed 2 bases, with 12 bases lying between them. The CDR3 sequence: CASSLGRDGPYEQYF. As DNA, the CDR3 is TGTGCCAGCAGCTTAGGCCGGGACGGACCCTACGAGCAGTACTTC.

V usage is TRBV15 and J usage is TRBJ2-1; D remains ambiguous. The V end was cut by 0 bases, the J end by 10 bases, with 10 bases between. Germline V lookup: CDR1 LNHNV, CDR2 YYDKDF (reference sequence). The CDR3 is made up of 13 amino acids. The CDR3 region has the DNA TGTGCCACCAGCAGAGATCTCTCGCGGGAGCAGTTCTTC. Its translation: CATSRDLSREQFF.

The CDR3 nucleotides are TGTGCCAGCAGTTTACCCGGGAGGGGGTCCTACGAGCAGTACTTC. Amino acids: CASSLPGRGSYEQYF. The chain uses TRBV12-3 or TRBV12-4 and TRBJ2-7; TRBD2 agrees at 8 bases. This CDR3 spans 15 amino acids. The V gene end was trimmed by 2 bases and the J gene end by 1 base; junction bases not matched to a gene: 4.

The chain recombines TRBV7-8 with TRBJ2-5; D gene uncertain. V was shortened by 2 bases and J by 5 bases, with 12 bases between the two germline ends. This CDR3 spans 14 amino acids. Germline CDR1 reads SGHVS; CDR2 reads FQNEAQ. In nucleotides, the CDR3 is TGTGCCAGCAGCTTATCTCTGGGATGGGAGACCCAGTACTTC. Residues: CASSLSLGWETQYF.

This chain connects TRBV11-1 to TRBJ2-2; D possibly corresponds to TRBD1 (6 bases). This CDR3 comprises 18 residues. Germline loops: CDR1 SGHAT, CDR2 FQDESV (reference sequence). Trimming shortened V by 7 bases and J by 3 bases, and 24 bases separated the two germline ends. This CDR3 reads CASIPFTPRDTYTGELFF. CDR3 DNA: TGTGCCAGCATCCCATTTACTCCCCGGGACACGTACACCGGGGAGCTGTTTTTT.

The rearrangement links TRBV3-1 to TRBJ2-7, with D uncertain. The CDR3 is 13 amino acids. CDR1 and CDR2 from the germline V gene are LGHDT and YNNKEL (reference sequence). Trimming pared 2 bases from V and 3 bases from J, leaving 8 bases between. DNA of the CDR3: TGTGCCAGCAGCCAATCAGACTTCTACGAGCAGTACTTC. Translation: CASSQSDFYEQYF.

The chain recombines TRBV6-2 or TRBV6-3 with TRBJ2-1, with D possibly being TRBD1 (6 bases). The V gene lost 2 bases and the J gene lost 5 bases, with 13 bases spanning the gap. Germline-derived CDR1 and CDR2 are MNHEY and SVGEGT. This CDR3 spans 15 amino acids. The CDR3 DNA follows: TGTGCCAGCAGTTACCTCGACAGGCCTAACAATGAGCAGTTCTTC. Amino acid sequence: CASSYLDRPNNEQFF.

This clonotype occurred a few times. The V and J genes are TRBV4-1 and TRBJ2-3; unclear D gene. The CDR3 covers 14 residues. Trimming left V 3 bases short and J 7 bases short, with 14 bases between. Germline loops: CDR1 MGHRA, CDR2 YSYEKL. The CDR3 DNA reads TGCGCCAGCAGCCAGGATGGCGGCTTCTATACGCAGTATTTT. It translates to CASSQDGGFYTQYF.

V usage is TRBV28 and J usage is TRBJ2-3; 14 nucleotides match TRBD2. Trimming took 6 bases from V and 7 from J; bases not matched to a gene: 6. The germline CDR1 and CDR2 sequences are MDHEN and SYDVKM. This CDR3 has 15 amino acids. The CDR3 DNA sequence: TGTGCCAGCAGAACGACTAGCGGGGGGGCTCATACGCAGTATTTT. Amino acid sequence: CASRTTSGGAHTQYF.

This clonotype was seen a handful of times. This sequence joins TRBV5-1 and TRBJ1-3, with TRBD1 matching over 9 bases. The junction had 5 bases not matched to a gene; V was cut back by 3 bases and J by 1 base. The CDR3 spans 16 residues. Germline V gene data show CDR1 as SGHRS and CDR2 as YFSETQ. CDR3 coding DNA: TGCGCCAGCAGCTCGGGACAGGGATTATCTGGAAACACCATATATTTT. This codes for CASSSGQGLSGNTIYF.

The J gene is TRBJ1-2, the V gene TRBV6-1, with 7 nucleotides matching TRBD1. Germline V gene lookup returns CDR1 MNHNS and CDR2 SASEGT. This CDR3 is 13 amino acids long. The junction had 8 bases not matched to a gene; V was cut back by 6 bases and J by 7 bases. The CDR3 sequence: CASSLGTEVGYTF. CDR3 DNA: TGTGCCAGCAGCCTTGGGACAGAAGTTGGCTACACCTTC.

This clonotype has only a few counts. The CDR3: CASSPTGTSGLPYEQYF. In DNA form, the CDR3 reads TGTGCCAGCAGTCCAACCGGGACTAGCGGTCTTCCCTACGAGCAGTACTTC. The chain joins TRBV7-2 to TRBJ2-7; the match to TRBD2 covers 11 bases. Per the germline V gene, CDR1 is SGHTA and CDR2 is FQGNSA. This CDR3 contains 17 residues. V lost 6 bases to trimming and J lost 2 bases; unmatched junction nucleotides: 12.

This chain joins TRBV13 and TRBJ2-5; TRBD2 agrees at 13 bases. Looked up from germline, CDR1 is PRHDT and CDR2 is FYEKMQ (reference sequence). The CDR3 spans 16 residues. Trimming at V came to 4 bases and at J to 2 bases, leaving 4 bases not matched to a gene. The CDR3: CASSYRTSGRQETQYF. CDR3 DNA: TGTGCCAGCAGCTACAGGACTAGCGGGAGACAAGAGACCCAGTACTTC.

The rearrangement uses TRBV4-3 and TRBJ2-6; D is unclear. From germline, CDR1 is LGHNA and CDR2 YSLEER. The CDR3 has 18 amino acids. V lost 3 bases, J lost 0 bases, and 15 bases lay in between. The CDR3 spells CASSHGPRSRSGANVLTF. The DNA for the CDR3 is TGCGCCAGCAGCCATGGGCCCCGGTCCCGCTCTGGGGCCAACGTCCTGACTTTC.

The rearrangement joins TRBV12-3 or TRBV12-4 to TRBJ1-2, with D perhaps matching TRBD1 (5 bases). The CDR3 covers 13 residues. The germline V and J ends were trimmed by 1 base and 5 bases, with 8 bases remaining between them. The CDR3 DNA reads TGTGCCAGCAGTTTAGGGACACCGTATGGCTACACCTTC. This codes for CASSLGTPYGYTF.

The chain joins TRBV5-5 to TRBJ2-7; 8 nucleotides align to TRBD2. J gave up 6 bases and V 1 base, and 9 bases lay outside the gene matches. The CDR3 has 15 amino acids. Germline assignment: CDR1 SGHKS and CDR2 YYEKEE (reference sequence). The CDR3 loop reads CASSLLGLGGREQYF. The CDR3 DNA sequence: TGTGCCAGCAGCTTGTTGGGACTAGGAGGTCGCGAGCAGTACTTC. Complete variable domain (other parts from reference TRBV5-5 and TRBJ2-7): DAGVTQSPTHLIKTRGQQVTLRCSPISGHKSVSWYQQVLGQGPQFIFQYYEKEERGRGNFPDRFSARQFPNYSSELNVNALLLGDSALYLCASSLLGLGGREQYFGPGTRLTVT.

This clonotype has at least ten counts. CDR3 sequence: CATSDSGTYDNEQFF. The DNA of the CDR3 is TGTGCCACCAGTGACTCCGGGACATACGACAATGAGCAGTTCTTC. The gene calls are TRBV24-1 and TRBJ2-1; perhaps TRBD1 as D (6 bases). V shed 4 bases and J shed 5 bases, with 14 bases lying between them. CDR1 and CDR2 from the germline V gene are KGHDR and SFDVKD. The CDR3 runs 15 residues.

This sequence joins TRBV7-2 and TRBJ2-3, with 8 positions matching TRBD2. Per the germline V gene, CDR1 is SGHTA and CDR2 is FQGNSA. The ends lost 5 bases at V and 5 bases at J; junction bases unmatched: 12. The CDR3 totals 16 residues. The CDR3 DNA follows: TGTGCCAGCAGCCAAACGGGAGGGTACCCACAAGATACGCAGTATTTT. Translated: CASSQTGGYPQDTQYF.

This chain links TRBV11-2 with TRBJ2-7, with 14 positions matching TRBD2. Trimming took 2 bases from V and 0 from J; bases not matched to a gene: 6. Germline values: CDR1 SGHAT, CDR2 FQNNGV. This CDR3 is built from 18 residues. This CDR3 is CASSLRTSGRMSSYEQYF. The CDR3 DNA is TGTGCCAGCAGCTTAAGGACTAGCGGGAGGATGAGCTCCTACGAGCAGTACTTC.

V and J are TRBV28 and TRBJ1-6; 10 bases line up with TRBD1. The CDR3 runs to 15 residues. Looked up from germline, CDR1 is MDHEN and CDR2 is SYDVKM. V dropped 5 bases and J dropped 9; count of bases not matched to a gene: 7. The chain's CDR3 is CASSLRDRGFSPLHF. CDR3 DNA sequence: TGTGCCAGCAGTCTCCGGGACAGGGGTTTTTCACCCCTCCACTTT.

The chain carries TRBV25-1 and TRBJ2-1, with D possibly TRBD1 on 6 matching bases. V lost 4 bases and J 4 bases, leaving 17 bases between the germline ends. This CDR3 has 16 amino acids. Germline assignment: CDR1 MGHDK and CDR2 SYGVNS. The CDR3 loop reads CASSALSSDSYNEQFF. The CDR3 nucleotides are TGTGCCAGCAGTGCCCTATCGTCGGACAGTTACAATGAGCAGTTCTTC. The full variable domain, completed using reference TRBV25-1 and TRBJ2-1, is EADIYQTPRYLVIGTGKKITLECSQTMGHDKMYWYQQDPGMELHLIHYSYGVNSTEKGDLSSESTVSRIRTEHFPLTLESARPSHTSQYLCASSALSSDSYNEQFFGPGTRLTVL.

This chain links TRBV18 with TRBJ1-3, with TRBD1 as a possible D gene (6 bases). The V end was cut by 3 bases, the J end by 0 bases, with 12 bases between. Germline CDR1 and CDR2: KGHSH and LQKENI. The CDR3 loop spans 16 amino acids. This CDR3 is CASSPTGSDSGNTIYF. Written as DNA, the CDR3 is TGTGCCAGCTCACCTACAGGGTCCGACTCTGGAAACACCATATATTTT.